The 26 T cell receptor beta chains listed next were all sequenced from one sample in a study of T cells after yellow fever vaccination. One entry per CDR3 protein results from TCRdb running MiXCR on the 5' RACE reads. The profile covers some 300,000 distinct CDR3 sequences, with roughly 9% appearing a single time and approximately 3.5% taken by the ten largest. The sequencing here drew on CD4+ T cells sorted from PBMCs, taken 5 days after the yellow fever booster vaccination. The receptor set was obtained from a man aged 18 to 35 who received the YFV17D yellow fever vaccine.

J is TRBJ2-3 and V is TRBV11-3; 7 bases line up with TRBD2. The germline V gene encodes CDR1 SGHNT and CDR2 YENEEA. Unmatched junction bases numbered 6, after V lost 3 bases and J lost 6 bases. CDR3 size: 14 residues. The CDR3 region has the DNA TGTGCCAGCAGCTTTGGAACTAGCGTCGATACGCAGTATTTT. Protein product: CASSFGTSVDTQYF. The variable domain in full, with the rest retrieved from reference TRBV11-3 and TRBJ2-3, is EAGVVQSPRYKIIEKKQPVAFWCNPISGHNTLYWYLQNLGQGPELLIRYENEEAVDDSQLPKDRFSAERLKGVDSTLKIQPAELGDSAVYLCASSFGTSVDTQYFGPGTRLTVL.

For the CDR3, the DNA is TGCAGTGCTAGAGGGGAACTACTAGCGGGGGGAGCAGATACGCAGTATTTT. Residues: CSARGELLAGGADTQYF. The gene calls are TRBV20-1 and TRBJ2-3, with 12 bases aligning to TRBD2. V lost 1 base, J lost 4 bases, and 9 bases stayed unmatched. The CDR3 extends over 17 amino acids. Germline V CDR1 and CDR2: DFQATT, SNEGSKA (reference sequence).

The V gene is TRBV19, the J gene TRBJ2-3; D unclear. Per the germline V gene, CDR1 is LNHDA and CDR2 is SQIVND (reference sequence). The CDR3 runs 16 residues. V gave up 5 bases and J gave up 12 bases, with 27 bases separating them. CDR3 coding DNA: TGTGCCAGTAGTCCCCCCTTCTATGGGGTAGTGGGGTCACAGTATTTT. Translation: CASSPPFYGVVGSQYF.

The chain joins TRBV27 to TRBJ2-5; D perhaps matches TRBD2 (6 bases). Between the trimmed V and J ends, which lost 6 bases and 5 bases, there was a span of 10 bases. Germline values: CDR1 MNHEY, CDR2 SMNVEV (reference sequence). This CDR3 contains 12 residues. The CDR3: CASRASGETQYF. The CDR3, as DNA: TGTGCCAGCAGGGCCAGCGGGGAGACCCAGTACTTC.

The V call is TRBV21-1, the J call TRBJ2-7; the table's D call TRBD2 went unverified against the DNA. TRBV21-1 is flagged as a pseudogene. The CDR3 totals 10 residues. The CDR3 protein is CAGGREASCV. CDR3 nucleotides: TGTGCCGGGGGGAGGGAGGCGTCGTGCGTC.

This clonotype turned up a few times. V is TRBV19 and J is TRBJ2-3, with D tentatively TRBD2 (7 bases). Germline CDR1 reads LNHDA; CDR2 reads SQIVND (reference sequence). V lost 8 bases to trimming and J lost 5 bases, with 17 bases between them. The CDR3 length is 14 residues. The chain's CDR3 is CASELRGGGDTQYF. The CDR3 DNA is TGTGCCAGTGAGTTGAGGGGGGGCGGAGATACGCAGTATTTT.

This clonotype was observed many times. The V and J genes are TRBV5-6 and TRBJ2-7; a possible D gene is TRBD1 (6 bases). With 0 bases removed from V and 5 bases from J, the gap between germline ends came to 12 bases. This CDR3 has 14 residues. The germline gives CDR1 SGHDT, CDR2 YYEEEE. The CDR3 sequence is CASSLVQGSHEQYF. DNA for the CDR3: TGTGCCAGCAGCTTGGTCCAGGGGAGCCACGAGCAGTACTTC.

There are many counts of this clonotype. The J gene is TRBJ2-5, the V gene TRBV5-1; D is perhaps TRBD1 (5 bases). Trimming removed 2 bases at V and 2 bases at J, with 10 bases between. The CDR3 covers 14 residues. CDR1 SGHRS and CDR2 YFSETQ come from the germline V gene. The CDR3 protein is CASSFQGDQETQYF. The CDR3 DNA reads TGCGCCAGCAGCTTCCAAGGGGATCAAGAGACCCAGTACTTC.

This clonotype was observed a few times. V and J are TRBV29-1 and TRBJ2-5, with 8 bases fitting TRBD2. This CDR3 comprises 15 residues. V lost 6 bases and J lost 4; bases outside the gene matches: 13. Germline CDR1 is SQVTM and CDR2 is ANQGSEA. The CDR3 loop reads CSVARGGVPRETQYF. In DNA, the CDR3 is TGCAGCGTGGCCCGGGGGGGGGTACCAAGAGAGACCCAGTACTTC.

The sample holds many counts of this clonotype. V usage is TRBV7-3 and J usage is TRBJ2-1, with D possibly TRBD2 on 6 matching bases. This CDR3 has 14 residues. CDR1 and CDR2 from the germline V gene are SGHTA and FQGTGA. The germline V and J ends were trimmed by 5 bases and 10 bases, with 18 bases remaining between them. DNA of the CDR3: TGTGCCAGCAGCCCCCCGGGACTGCAATCCGAGCAGTTCTTC. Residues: CASSPPGLQSEQFF.

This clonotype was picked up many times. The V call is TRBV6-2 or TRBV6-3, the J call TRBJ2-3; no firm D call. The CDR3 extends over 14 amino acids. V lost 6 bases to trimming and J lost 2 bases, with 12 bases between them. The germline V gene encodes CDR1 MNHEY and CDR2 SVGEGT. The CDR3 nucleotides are TGTGCCAGCAGATCCAGCCCCCACACAGATACGCAGTATTTT. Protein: CASRSSPHTDTQYF.

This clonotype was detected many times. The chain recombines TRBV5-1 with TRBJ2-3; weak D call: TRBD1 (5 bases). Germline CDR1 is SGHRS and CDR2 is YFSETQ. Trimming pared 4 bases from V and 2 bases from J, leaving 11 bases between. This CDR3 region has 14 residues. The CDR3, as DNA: TGCGCCAGCAGCCCTCAGGGCTTCACAGATACGCAGTATTTT. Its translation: CASSPQGFTDTQYF.

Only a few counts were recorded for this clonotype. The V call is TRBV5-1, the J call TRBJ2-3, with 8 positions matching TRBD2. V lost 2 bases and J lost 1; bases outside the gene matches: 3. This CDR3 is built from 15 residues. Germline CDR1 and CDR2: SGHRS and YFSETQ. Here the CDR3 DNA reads TGCGCCAGCAGCTTCCAAGCGGGGGGCACAGATACGCAGTATTTT. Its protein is CASSFQAGGTDTQYF.

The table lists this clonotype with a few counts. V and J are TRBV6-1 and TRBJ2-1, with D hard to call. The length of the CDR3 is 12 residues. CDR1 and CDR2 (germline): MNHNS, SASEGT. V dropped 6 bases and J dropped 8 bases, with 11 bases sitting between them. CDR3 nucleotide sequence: TGTGCCAGCAGCTTAGCCGTGTATGAGCAGTTCTTC. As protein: CASSLAVYEQFF.

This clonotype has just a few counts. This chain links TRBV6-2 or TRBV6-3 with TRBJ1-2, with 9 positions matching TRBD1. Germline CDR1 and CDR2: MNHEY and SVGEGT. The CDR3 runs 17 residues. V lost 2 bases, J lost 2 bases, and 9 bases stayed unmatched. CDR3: CASSYRDRAQQNYGYTF. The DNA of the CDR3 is TGTGCCAGCAGTTACCGGGACAGGGCACAACAGAACTATGGCTACACCTTC.

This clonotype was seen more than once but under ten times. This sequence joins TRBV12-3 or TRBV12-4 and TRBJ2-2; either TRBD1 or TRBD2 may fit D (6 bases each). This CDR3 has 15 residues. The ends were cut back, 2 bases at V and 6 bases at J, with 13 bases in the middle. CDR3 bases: TGTGCCAGCAGTTTAAACGGGGGCATTCCCGGGGAGCTGTTTTTT. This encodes CASSLNGGIPGELFF.

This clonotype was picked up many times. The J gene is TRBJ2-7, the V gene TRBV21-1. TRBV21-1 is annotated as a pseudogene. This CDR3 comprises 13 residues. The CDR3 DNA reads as TGTGCCAGCAGCAAAGCACCAAACTACGAGCAGTACTTC. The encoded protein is CASSKAPNYEQYF.

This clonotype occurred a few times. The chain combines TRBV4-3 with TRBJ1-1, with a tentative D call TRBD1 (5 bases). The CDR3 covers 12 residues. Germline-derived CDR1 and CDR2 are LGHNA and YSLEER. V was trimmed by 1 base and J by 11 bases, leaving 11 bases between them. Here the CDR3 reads CASSQGGRSAFF. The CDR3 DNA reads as TGCGCCAGCAGCCAAGGGGGCAGGAGTGCTTTCTTT.

CDR3 nucleotides: TGCACCTCTTCCTGGCAGGGGGCTGAAGCTTTCTTT. This sequence encodes CTSSWQGAEAFF. This chain uses TRBV29-1 with TRBJ1-1; TRBD1 matches at 7 bases. CDR3 size: 12 residues. CDR1 is SQVTM, CDR2 ANQGSEA, per germline.

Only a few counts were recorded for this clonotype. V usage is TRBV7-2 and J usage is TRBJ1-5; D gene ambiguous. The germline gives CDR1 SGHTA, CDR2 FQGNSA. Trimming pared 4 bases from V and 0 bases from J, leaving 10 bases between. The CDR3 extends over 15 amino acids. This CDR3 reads CASSYGDYSNQPQHF. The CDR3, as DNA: TGTGCCAGCAGCTATGGAGATTATAGCAATCAGCCCCAGCATTTT.

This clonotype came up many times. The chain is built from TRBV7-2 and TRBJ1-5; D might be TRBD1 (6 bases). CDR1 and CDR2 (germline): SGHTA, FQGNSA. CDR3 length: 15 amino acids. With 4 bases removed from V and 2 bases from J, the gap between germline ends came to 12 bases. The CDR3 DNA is TGTGCCAGCAGCTCCAGCAGGGGTGGCAATCAGCCCCAGCATTTT. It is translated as CASSSSRGGNQPQHF.

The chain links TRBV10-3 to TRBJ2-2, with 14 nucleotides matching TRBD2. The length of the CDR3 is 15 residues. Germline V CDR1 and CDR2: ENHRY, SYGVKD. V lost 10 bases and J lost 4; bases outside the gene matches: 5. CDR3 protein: CARGLAGAVTGELFF. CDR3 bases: TGTGCCAGGGGACTAGCGGGGGCCGTCACCGGGGAGCTGTTTTTT.

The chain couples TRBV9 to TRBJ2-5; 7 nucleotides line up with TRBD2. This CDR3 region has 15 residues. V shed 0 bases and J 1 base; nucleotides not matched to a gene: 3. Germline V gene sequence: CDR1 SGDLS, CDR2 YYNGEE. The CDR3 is CASSVAPSGQETQYF. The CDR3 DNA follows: TGTGCCAGCAGCGTAGCACCTAGCGGCCAAGAGACCCAGTACTTC.

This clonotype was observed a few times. CDR3 sequence (DNA): TGTGCCAGCAGCTTGTCCTCCGGGGGGCCTAGGGAGCAGTTCTTC. It translates to CASSLSSGGPREQFF. This sequence joins TRBV5-4 and TRBJ2-1, with D tentatively TRBD2 (7 bases). The CDR3 loop spans 15 amino acids. CDR1 SGHNT and CDR2 YYREEE come from the germline V gene (reference sequence). The V gene lost 1 base and the J gene lost 10 bases, with 18 bases spanning the gap.

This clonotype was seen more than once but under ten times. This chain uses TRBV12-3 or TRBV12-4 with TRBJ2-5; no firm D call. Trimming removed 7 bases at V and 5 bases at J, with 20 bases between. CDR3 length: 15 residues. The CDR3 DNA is TGTGCCAGCATTCCTGGATGGAAAAACCGGGAGACCCAGTACTTC. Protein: CASIPGWKNRETQYF.

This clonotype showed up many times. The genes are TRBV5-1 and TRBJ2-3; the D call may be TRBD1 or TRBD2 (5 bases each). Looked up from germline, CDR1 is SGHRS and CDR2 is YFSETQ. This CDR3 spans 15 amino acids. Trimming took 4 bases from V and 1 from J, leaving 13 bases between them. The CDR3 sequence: CASSQTGPGTDTQYF. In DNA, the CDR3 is TGCGCCAGCAGCCAAACGGGACCCGGCACAGATACGCAGTATTTT.